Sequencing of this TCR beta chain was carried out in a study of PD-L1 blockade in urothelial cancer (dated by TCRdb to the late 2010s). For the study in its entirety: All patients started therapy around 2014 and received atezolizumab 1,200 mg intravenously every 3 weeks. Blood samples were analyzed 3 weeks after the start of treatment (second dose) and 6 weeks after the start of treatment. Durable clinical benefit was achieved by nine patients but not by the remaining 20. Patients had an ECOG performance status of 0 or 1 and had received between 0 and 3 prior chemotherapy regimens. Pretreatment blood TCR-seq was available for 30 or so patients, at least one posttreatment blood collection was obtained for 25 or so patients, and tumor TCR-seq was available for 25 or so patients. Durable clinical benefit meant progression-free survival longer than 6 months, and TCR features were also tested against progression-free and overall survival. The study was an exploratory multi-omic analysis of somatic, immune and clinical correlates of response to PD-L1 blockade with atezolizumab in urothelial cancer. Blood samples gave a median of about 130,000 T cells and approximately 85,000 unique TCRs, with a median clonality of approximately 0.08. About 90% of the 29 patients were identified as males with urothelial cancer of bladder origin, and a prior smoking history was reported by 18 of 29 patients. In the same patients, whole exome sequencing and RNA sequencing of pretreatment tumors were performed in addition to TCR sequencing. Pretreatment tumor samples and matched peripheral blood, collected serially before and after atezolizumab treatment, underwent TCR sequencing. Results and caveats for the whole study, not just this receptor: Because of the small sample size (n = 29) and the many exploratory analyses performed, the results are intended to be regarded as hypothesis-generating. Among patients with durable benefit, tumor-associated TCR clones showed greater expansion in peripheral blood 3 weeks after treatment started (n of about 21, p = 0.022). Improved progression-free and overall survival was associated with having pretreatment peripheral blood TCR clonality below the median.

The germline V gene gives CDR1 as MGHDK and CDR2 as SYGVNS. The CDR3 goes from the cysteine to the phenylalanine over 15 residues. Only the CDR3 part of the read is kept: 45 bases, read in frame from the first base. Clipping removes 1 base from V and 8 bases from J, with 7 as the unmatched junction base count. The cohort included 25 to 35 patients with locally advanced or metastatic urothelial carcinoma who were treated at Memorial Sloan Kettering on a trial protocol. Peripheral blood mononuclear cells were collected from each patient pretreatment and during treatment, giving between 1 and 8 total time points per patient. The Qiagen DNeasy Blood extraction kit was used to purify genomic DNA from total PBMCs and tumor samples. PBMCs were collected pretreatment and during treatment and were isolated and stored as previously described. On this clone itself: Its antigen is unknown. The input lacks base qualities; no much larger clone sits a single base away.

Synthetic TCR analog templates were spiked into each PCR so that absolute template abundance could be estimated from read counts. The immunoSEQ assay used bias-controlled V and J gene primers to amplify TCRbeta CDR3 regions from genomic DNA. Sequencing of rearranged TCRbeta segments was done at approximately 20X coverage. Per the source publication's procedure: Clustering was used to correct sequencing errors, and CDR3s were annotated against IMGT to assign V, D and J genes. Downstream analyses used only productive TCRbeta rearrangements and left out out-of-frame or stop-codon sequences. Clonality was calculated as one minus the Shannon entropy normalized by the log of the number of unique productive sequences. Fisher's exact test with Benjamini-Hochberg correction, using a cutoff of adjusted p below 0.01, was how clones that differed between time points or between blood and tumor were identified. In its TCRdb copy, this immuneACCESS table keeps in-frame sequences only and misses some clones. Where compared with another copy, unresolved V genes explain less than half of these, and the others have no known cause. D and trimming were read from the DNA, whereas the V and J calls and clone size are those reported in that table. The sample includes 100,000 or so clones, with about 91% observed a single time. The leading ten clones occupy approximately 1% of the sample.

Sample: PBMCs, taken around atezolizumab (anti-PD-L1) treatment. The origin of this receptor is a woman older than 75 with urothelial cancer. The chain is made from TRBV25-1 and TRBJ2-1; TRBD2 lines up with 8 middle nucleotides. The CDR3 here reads CASSESGGSRYEQFF. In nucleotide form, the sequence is TGTGCCAGCAGTGAATCGGGAGGGAGTCGGTATGAGCAGTTCTTC.